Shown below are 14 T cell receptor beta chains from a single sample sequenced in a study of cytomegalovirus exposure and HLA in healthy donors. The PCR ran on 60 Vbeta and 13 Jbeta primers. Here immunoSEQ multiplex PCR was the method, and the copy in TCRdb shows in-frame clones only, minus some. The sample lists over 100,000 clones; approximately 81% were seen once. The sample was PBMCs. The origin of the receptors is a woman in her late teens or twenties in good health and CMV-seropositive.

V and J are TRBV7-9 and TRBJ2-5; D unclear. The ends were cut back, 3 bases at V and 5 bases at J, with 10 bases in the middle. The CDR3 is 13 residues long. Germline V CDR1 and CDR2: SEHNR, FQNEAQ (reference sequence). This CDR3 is CASSFENAETQYF. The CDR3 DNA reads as TGTGCCAGCAGCTTTGAAAATGCGGAGACCCAGTACTTC.

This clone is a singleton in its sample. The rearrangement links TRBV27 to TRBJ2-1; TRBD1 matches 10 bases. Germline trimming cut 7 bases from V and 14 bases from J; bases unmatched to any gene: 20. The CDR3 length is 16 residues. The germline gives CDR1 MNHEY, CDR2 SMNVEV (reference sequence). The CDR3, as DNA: TGTGCCAGCACTCCAGGATTTGGGACAGGGGAATCAGGGGAGTTCTTC. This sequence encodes CASTPGFGTGESGEFF.

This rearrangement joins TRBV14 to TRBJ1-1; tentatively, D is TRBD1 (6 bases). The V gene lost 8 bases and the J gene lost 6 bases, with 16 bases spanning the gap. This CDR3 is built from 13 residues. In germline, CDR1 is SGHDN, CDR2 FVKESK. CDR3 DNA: TGTGCCAGCCGGAGGGGGGGATTGGCTGAAGCTTTCTTT. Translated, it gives CASRRGGLAEAFF.

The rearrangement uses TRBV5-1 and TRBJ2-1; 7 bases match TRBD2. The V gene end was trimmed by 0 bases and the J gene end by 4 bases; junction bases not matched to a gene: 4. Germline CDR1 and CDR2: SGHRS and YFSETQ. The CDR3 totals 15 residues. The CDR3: CASSLALAEYNEQFF. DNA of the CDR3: TGCGCCAGCAGCTTGGCTCTAGCGGAATACAATGAGCAGTTCTTC.

CDR3 sequence: CASSVRTSGSVTQYF. CDR3 nucleotide sequence: TGTGCCAGCAGTGTCCGGACTAGCGGGAGTGTTACGCAGTATTTT. The rearrangement links TRBV2 to TRBJ2-3, with TRBD2 matching over 13 bases. The CDR3 has 15 residues. The V gene end was trimmed by 4 bases and the J gene end by 8 bases; junction bases not matched to a gene: 6. Germline V gene lookup returns CDR1 SNHLY and CDR2 FYNNEI.

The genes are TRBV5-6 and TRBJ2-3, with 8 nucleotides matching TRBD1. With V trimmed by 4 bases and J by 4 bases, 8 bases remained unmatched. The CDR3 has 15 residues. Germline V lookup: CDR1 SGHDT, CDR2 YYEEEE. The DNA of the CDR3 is TGTGCCAGCAGCATTGGCGGGACAGGAGCAGATACGCAGTATTTT. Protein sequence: CASSIGGTGADTQYF.

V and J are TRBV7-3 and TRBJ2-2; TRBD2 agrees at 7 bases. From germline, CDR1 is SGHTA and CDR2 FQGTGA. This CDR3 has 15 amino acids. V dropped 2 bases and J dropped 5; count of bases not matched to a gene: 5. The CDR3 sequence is CASSLGAGRTGELFF. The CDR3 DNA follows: TGTGCCAGCAGCTTAGGAGCGGGACGAACCGGGGAGCTGTTTTTT.

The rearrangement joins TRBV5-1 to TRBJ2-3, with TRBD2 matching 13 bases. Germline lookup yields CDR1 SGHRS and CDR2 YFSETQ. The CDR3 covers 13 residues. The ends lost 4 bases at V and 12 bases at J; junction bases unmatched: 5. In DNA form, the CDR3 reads TGCGCCAGCAGCCTCGGGACTAGCGGGACCCAGTATTTT. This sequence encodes CASSLGTSGTQYF.

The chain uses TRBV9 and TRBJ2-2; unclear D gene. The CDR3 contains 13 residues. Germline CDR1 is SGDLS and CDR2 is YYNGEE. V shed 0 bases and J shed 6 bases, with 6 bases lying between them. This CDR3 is CASSVAVPGELFF. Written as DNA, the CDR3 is TGTGCCAGCAGCGTAGCCGTCCCCGGGGAGCTGTTTTTT.

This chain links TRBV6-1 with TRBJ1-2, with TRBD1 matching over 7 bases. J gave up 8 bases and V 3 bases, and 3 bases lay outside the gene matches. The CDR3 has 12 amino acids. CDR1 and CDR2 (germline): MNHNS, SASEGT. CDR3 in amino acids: CASSETGHGYTF. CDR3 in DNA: TGTGCCAGCAGTGAGACAGGGCACGGCTACACCTTC.

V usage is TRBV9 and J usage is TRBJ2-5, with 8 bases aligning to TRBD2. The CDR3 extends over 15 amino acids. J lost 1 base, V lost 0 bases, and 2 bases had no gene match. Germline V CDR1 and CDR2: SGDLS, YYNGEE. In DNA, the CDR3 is TGTGCCAGCAGCGTAGCCGGGAGGGCCCAAGAGACCCAGTACTTC. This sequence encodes CASSVAGRAQETQYF.

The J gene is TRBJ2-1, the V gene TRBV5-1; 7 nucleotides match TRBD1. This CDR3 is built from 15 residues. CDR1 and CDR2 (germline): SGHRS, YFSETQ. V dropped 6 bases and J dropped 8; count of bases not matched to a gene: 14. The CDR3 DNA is TGCGCCAGCATCGACAGGGACGCTACGGAGGATGAGCAGTTCTTC. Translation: CASIDRDATEDEQFF.

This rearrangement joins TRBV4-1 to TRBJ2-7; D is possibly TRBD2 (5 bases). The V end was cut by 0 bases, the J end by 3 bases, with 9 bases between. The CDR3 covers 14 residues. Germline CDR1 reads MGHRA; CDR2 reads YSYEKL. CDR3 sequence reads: CASSQEGVLYEQYF. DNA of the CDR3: TGCGCCAGCAGCCAAGAGGGAGTCCTCTACGAGCAGTACTTC.

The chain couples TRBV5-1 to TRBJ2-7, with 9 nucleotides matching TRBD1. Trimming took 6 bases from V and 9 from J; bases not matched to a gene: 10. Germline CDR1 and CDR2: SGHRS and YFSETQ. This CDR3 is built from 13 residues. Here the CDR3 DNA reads TGCGCCAGCAACCGGGACAGGGACAATGTGCAGTACTTC. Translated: CASNRDRDNVQYF.